Shown below are 2 T cell receptor beta chains from a single sample sequenced in a study of graft-versus-host responses after intestinal transplantation. Only in-frame clones appear in the TCRdb table, and some are missing; sequencing was by immunoSEQ multiplex PCR. Among some 80,000 clones listed, approximately 89% were seen once. These receptors have no known antigen. The sequencing here drew on unstimulated CD8+ T cells sorted from spleen or lymph node cells, taken before transplant. These receptors came from a human donor who was the organ donor for an intestinal transplant.

The chain employs TRBV27 and TRBJ2-7, with a weak D call TRBD1 (5 bases). Trimming stripped 5 bases from V and 1 base from J, with 12 bases between. CDR3 length: 14 residues. From germline, CDR1 is MNHEY and CDR2 SMNVEV (reference sequence). The CDR3 region is CASSPPYRSYEQYF. The DNA for the CDR3 is TGTGCCAGCAGTCCGCCCTACAGGTCCTACGAGCAGTACTTC.

The CDR3 is CASSGGQGAYEQYF. The CDR3 nucleotides read TGCGCCAGCAGCGGGGGACAAGGTGCCTACGAGCAGTACTTC. The rearrangement links TRBV5-1 to TRBJ2-7, with D perhaps matching TRBD1 (6 bases). The CDR3 is made up of 14 amino acids. Trimming pared 4 bases from V and 2 bases from J, leaving 13 bases between. CDR1 and CDR2 (germline): SGHRS, YFSETQ.